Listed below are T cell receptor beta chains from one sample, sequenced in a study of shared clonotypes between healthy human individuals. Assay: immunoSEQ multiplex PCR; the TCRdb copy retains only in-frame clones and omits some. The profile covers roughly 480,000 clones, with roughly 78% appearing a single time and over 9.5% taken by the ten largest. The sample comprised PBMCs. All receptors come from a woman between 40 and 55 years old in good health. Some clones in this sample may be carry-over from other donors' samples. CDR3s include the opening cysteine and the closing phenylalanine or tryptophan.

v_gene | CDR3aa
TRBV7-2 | CASSIRTGRDTEAFF
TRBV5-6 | CASSLGTGLNIQYF
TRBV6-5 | CASSPTRGDGYTF
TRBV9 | CASSVGTSGSAGDYEQYF
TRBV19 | CASSTNREGNQPQHF
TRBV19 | CASSTPGDIQYF
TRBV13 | CASSPLAEGVDYGYTF
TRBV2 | CASSESGGPYNEQFF
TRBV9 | CASSVEGDSYNEQFF
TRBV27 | CASSLLGRNSYEQYF